Listed below are T cell receptor beta chains from one sample, sequenced in a study of T cell responses to AZD1222 COVID-19 vaccine. The protocol was immunoSEQ multiplex PCR, while the TCRdb copy is restricted to in-frame clones and leaves out a portion. The table includes some 120,000 clones, approximately 82% detected once. This material consisted of peripheral blood, taken 28 days after the second AZD1222 dose. The receptors stem from an adult who received the AZD1222 COVID-19 vaccine. Both conserved end residues are part of each CDR3.

V	J	length	CDR3
TRBV2	TRBJ2-7	11	CASLRGHEQYF
TRBV6-5	TRBJ1-1	14	CASTMGQLNTEAFF
TRBV3-1/TRBV3-2	TRBJ1-6	14	CASSLALGVSPLHF
TRBV10-3	TRBJ1-5	14	CAITPDRNNQPQHF
TRBV27	TRBJ1-5	15	CASSFTPYSNQPQHF
TRBV7-9	TRBJ1-6	13	CASSSGQHSPLHF
TRBV5-8	TRBJ1-5	17	CASSLGPGTAANQPQHF
TRBV19	TRBJ1-3	12	CARECSGNTIYF
TRBV29-1	TRBJ2-5	13	CSVETGERETQYF
TRBV6-2/TRBV6-3	TRBJ1-5	13	CASSYWGGQPQHF
TRBV10-3	TRBJ2-7	16	CAISEVTSGNSYEQYF
TRBV2	TRBJ1-5	14	CASSETGGNQPQHF
TRBV7-3	TRBJ1-3	16	CASSPPGGASGNTIYF
TRBV28	TRBJ1-5	16	CASSSFTGYSNQPQHF
TRBV7-7	TRBJ1-1	13	CASSLAENTEAFF
TRBV18	TRBJ1-2	14	CASSLGQRNYGYTF
TRBV28	TRBJ1-2	15	CASSLVGNTNYGYTF
TRBV5-4	TRBJ2-7	12	CASSFSTGEQYF
TRBV4-3	TRBJ1-3	16	CASSLSAGGSGNTIYF
TRBV14	TRBJ1-3	15	CASSPHRLSGNTIYF
TRBV12-3/TRBV12-4	TRBJ2-3	13	CASSLVRGDTQYF
TRBV7-9	TRBJ1-1	16	CASSLGLAGVNTEAFF
TRBV12-3/TRBV12-4	TRBJ1-5	13	CASVRDSNQPQHF
TRBV11-2	TRBJ1-5	14	CASSLGFSNQPQHF
TRBV9	TRBJ2-5	16	CASSVDSGSRTETQYF
TRBV5-4	TRBJ1-3	13	CASSTRAGNTIYF
TRBV27	TRBJ1-4	13	CASRKGEWEKLFF
TRBV6-5	TRBJ1-3	16	CASSYSRTGIGNTIYF
TRBV9	TRBJ1-3	19	CASSVDNGRTSAAGNTIYF
TRBV5-1	TRBJ1-1	13	CASSSQSNTEAFF
TRBV5-6	TRBJ1-2	15	CASRERDRPNYGYTF
TRBV7-3	TRBJ2-5	15	CASSHGGRGEETQYF
TRBV2	TRBJ1-5	13	CASTGEGTQPQHF
TRBV7-9	TRBJ2-7	10	CASSSTEQYF
TRBV9	TRBJ1-1	15	CASSEGWGLNTEAFF
TRBV7-3	TRBJ2-7	12	CASSPQGVEQYF
TRBV5-1	TRBJ1-2	12	CASSLGGQGCTF
TRBV9	TRBJ2-7	13	CASNKDGAYEQYF
TRBV3-1/TRBV3-2	TRBJ1-2	16	CASSQRPGRGMDGYTF
TRBV12-3/TRBV12-4	TRBJ2-5	11	CASSFKETQYF
TRBV6-2/TRBV6-3	TRBJ2-2	14	CASSKGSWAGELFF
TRBV30	TRBJ1-1	12	CAWTDRHTEAFF
TRBV7-8	TRBJ1-2	15	CASSLARGLVEGYTF
TRBV28	TRBJ1-1	13	CASISGGVTEAFF
TRBV24-1	TRBJ2-3	12	CATAASTDTQYF
TRBV18	TRBJ1-2	15	CASSPGAREAHGYTF
TRBV10-2	TRBJ1-6	17	CASSGGKGVTYNSPLHF
TRBV30	TRBJ1-2	14	CAWRRMSADYGYTF
TRBV5-6	TRBJ1-1	13	CASRNRVNTEAFF
TRBV19	TRBJ1-5	15	CASSIGRPGGQPQHF